These 13 T cell receptor beta chains were sequenced from one sample in a study of early T cells in non-severe SARS-CoV-2 infection. In TCRdb, the 5' RACE reads were re-called with MiXCR into one record per CDR3 protein. This sample has around 78,000 distinct CDR3 sequences, with about 9.5% found just once. Sequences were derived from whole blood, sampled at baseline. These receptor sequences come from an adult who was a healthcare worker with PCR-confirmed SARS-CoV-2 infection or an uninfected control (not recorded which).

This clonotype was detected a few times. The chain couples TRBV24-1 to TRBJ2-3, with D maybe TRBD2 (5 bases). This CDR3 has 16 amino acids. V was cut by 1 base and J by 7 bases, with 17 bases left in between. Germline V CDR1 and CDR2: KGHDR, SFDVKD. The CDR3 nucleotides read TGTGCCACCAGTGATTTTAGTCTAGCTCTACCATATACGCAGTATTTT. Translating it yields CATSDFSLALPYTQYF.

This clonotype was seen more than once but under ten times. The V gene is TRBV19, the J gene TRBJ1-2; TRBD1 might be the D (6 bases). The germline V gene has CDR1 LNHDA and CDR2 SQIVND (reference sequence). V dropped 5 bases and J dropped 4 bases, with 17 bases sitting between them. The CDR3 covers 15 residues. DNA for the CDR3: TGTGCCAGTAGTGCGGACAGACCCAGAGCCTATGGCTACACCTTC. Protein: CASSADRPRAYGYTF.

This clonotype occurred a few times. The V call is TRBV30, the J call TRBJ2-2; D remains unclear. Between the trimmed V and J ends, which lost 3 bases and 1 base, there was a span of 6 bases. The CDR3 has 13 residues. From germline, CDR1 is GTSNPN and CDR2 SVGIG (reference sequence). The CDR3 nucleotides read TGTGCCTGGAGGGCCGTGAACACCGGGGAGCTGTTTTTT. It encodes CAWRAVNTGELFF.

This clonotype was counted only a few times. V and J are TRBV10-2 and TRBJ2-3; 9 positions agree with TRBD2. The CDR3 is 16 amino acids. V gave up 5 bases and J gave up 1 base; unmatched junction bases: 7. Germline V gene sequence: CDR1 WSHSY, CDR2 SAAADI. The CDR3 DNA reads as TGCGCCAGCAGTAATCTGGCTAGCGGGGGCACAGATACGCAGTATTTT. This codes for CASSNLASGGTDTQYF.

Regarding this clonotype: The junction departs from the called germline gene at one end, perhaps through a read error. The V call is TRBV2, the J call TRBJ2-6, with a possible D match to TRBD1 (5 bases). This CDR3 is 12 amino acids long. Germline lookup yields CDR1 SNHLY and CDR2 FYNNEI. The CDR3 spells CASSYGASVLTF. In DNA form, the CDR3 reads TGTGCCAGCAGTTATGGGGCCAGCGTCCTGACTTTC.

This clonotype was detected ten times or more. CDR3 amino acids: CASTQGVGANVLTF. CDR3 DNA: TGTGCCAGCACCCAGGGGGTTGGGGCCAACGTCCTGACTTTC. J is TRBJ2-6 and V is TRBV6-6; 7 positions agree with TRBD1. V shed 7 bases, J shed 3 bases, and the junction held 3 bases outside the gene matches. The CDR3 runs to 14 residues. Per germline, CDR1 MNHNY and CDR2 SVGAGI (reference sequence).

In this sample, this clonotype turned up a few times. The chain recombines TRBV14 with TRBJ1-6; D is uncertain. With 5 bases removed from V and 6 bases from J, the gap between germline ends came to 5 bases. The CDR3 sequence is 12 residues long. Germline CDR1 is SGHDN and CDR2 is FVKESK. In DNA form, the CDR3 reads TGTGCCAGCAGCGCCCTTAATTCACCCCTCCACTTT. Protein: CASSALNSPLHF.

The chain has TRBV7-3 and TRBJ2-1, with D maybe TRBD2 (6 bases). CDR1 and CDR2 (germline): SGHTA, FQGTGA. V lost 1 base and J 9 bases, leaving 10 bases between the germline ends. There are 13 residues in the CDR3. The CDR3 region is CASSLITGGEQFF. CDR3 in DNA: TGTGCCAGCAGCTTAATTACCGGGGGTGAGCAGTTCTTC.

This clonotype was recorded many times. The chain combines TRBV5-4 with TRBJ1-5; no clear D gene. The CDR3 has 12 residues. Trimming left V 0 bases short and J 3 bases short, with 1 base between. Germline V lookup: CDR1 SGHNT, CDR2 YYREEE (reference sequence). Here the CDR3 DNA reads TGTGCCAGCAGCTTGGACAATCAGCCCCAGCATTTT. It translates to CASSLDNQPQHF.

This clonotype occurred a few times. CDR3 nucleotide sequence: TGCAGTGCTAGACCGGGACTCTATGGCTACACCTTC. Translation: CSARPGLYGYTF. The chain joins TRBV20-1 to TRBJ1-2, with D possibly TRBD1 on 5 matching bases. Germline V gene lookup returns CDR1 DFQATT and CDR2 SNEGSKA (reference sequence). CDR3 size: 12 residues. The V gene lost 2 bases and the J gene lost 4 bases, with 8 bases spanning the gap.

There are a few counts of this clonotype. This sequence joins TRBV10-3 and TRBJ2-2; D unclear. V was shortened by 5 bases and J by 4 bases, with 11 bases between the two germline ends. CDR1 ENHRY and CDR2 SYGVKD come from the germline V gene. CDR3 size: 14 residues. Written as DNA, the CDR3 is TGTGCCATCAGTCCGGACGGGTCCACCGGGGAGCTGTTTTTT. This encodes CAISPDGSTGELFF.

As DNA, the CDR3 is TGCAGCGTTGACACAGGGTACTCCTACGAGCAGTACTTC. Protein product: CSVDTGYSYEQYF. The rearrangement uses TRBV29-1 and TRBJ2-7; D possibly corresponds to TRBD1 (6 bases). Per the germline V gene, CDR1 is SQVTM and CDR2 is ANQGSEA. The CDR3 is 13 residues long. The V end lost 3 bases, the J end lost 0 bases, and 9 bases lay between the germline ends.

This clonotype was counted between two and nine times. The V call is TRBV4-3, the J call TRBJ2-5; TRBD2 is a possible D gene (6 bases). The CDR3 has 13 amino acids. Trimming took 0 bases from V and 7 from J, leaving 9 bases between them. Germline assignment: CDR1 LGHNA and CDR2 YSLEER. The CDR3 sequence is CASSQEWGGTQYF. DNA for the CDR3: TGCGCCAGCAGCCAAGAGTGGGGAGGGACCCAGTACTTC.